The next 16 T cell receptor beta chains were all read from a single sample in a study of CD8 T cells in ankylosing spondylitis. Study-level findings and limits: Ankylosing spondylitis blood appeared to carry a characteristic TCR beta motif of roughly eight highly homologous variants.

TCRdb passed the 5' RACE reads through MiXCR, listing each CDR3 protein once. The sample lists around 490,000 distinct CDR3 sequences, approximately 5% occurring once. Their antigen targets remain unknown. Sequencing input: blood, either unsorted or a sorted T cell fraction (not recorded which). All receptors derive from a male donor with ankylosing spondylitis.

This clonotype was counted only a few times. This sequence joins TRBV28 and TRBJ1-5, with D perhaps matching TRBD1 (5 bases). The CDR3 has 16 residues. CDR1 and CDR2 from the germline V gene are MDHEN and SYDVKM. V was pared by 5 bases and J by 0 bases, with 14 bases between. As DNA, the CDR3 is TGTGCCAGCAGTCCCCCGGGACGCTATAGCAATCAGCCCCAGCATTTT. Translated: CASSPPGRYSNQPQHF.

This clonotype was detected ten times or more. The chain combines TRBV4-3 with TRBJ2-7; D remains unclear. V was trimmed by 1 base and J by 3 bases, leaving 10 bases between them. Germline values: CDR1 LGHNA, CDR2 YSLEER. The CDR3 consists of 14 residues. Written as DNA, the CDR3 is TGCGCCAGCAGCCAAGGCCCCGGAGTCTACGAGCAGTACTTC. Amino acid sequence: CASSQGPGVYEQYF.

This clonotype appeared many times. The chain recombines TRBV30 with TRBJ1-5, with a possible D match to TRBD1 (6 bases). V lost 0 bases and J lost 7, with 10 bases in between. Germline V gene lookup returns CDR1 GTSNPN and CDR2 SVGIG (reference sequence). This CDR3 contains 13 residues. The CDR3 loop is CAWSVQGGQPQHF. Here the CDR3 DNA reads TGTGCCTGGAGTGTACAGGGAGGACAGCCCCAGCATTTT.

This sequence joins TRBV7-9 and TRBJ2-1; D is ambiguous. The germline gives CDR1 SEHNR, CDR2 FQNEAQ (reference sequence). Trimming stripped 0 bases from V and 8 bases from J, with 8 bases between. This CDR3 comprises 13 residues. CDR3 DNA: TGTGCCAGCAGCTTAGCAAGGGTCGATGAGCAGTTCTTC. Translation: CASSLARVDEQFF.

In its sample, this clonotype was seen many times. The chain employs TRBV6-2 or TRBV6-3 and TRBJ1-2; the D is unclear. Per the germline V gene, CDR1 is MNHEY and CDR2 is SVGEGT. V was clipped by 4 bases and J by 13 bases, with 16 bases between them. The CDR3 loop spans 12 amino acids. The CDR3 protein is CASSSSRIRVTF. The CDR3 DNA reads as TGTGCCAGCAGTTCCTCGAGAATACGAGTCACCTTC.

This clonotype has at least ten counts. The V gene is TRBV20-1, the J gene TRBJ1-5; D might be TRBD1 (5 bases). The ends were cut back, 1 base at V and 13 bases at J, with 23 bases in the middle. This CDR3 region has 15 residues. Looked up from germline, CDR1 is DFQATT and CDR2 is SNEGSKA (reference sequence). In nucleotides, the CDR3 is TGCAGTGCTAGAGTCCCCCCCCCAGACAAGACAGAGCAGCATTTT. This encodes CSARVPPPDKTEQHF.

This clonotype was detected many times. The rearrangement joins TRBV7-2 to TRBJ2-3, with a weak D call TRBD1 (5 bases). Trimming removed 1 base at V and 11 bases at J, with 10 bases between. Looked up from germline, CDR1 is SGHTA and CDR2 is FQGNSA. This CDR3 region has 12 residues. CDR3 nucleotides: TGTGCCAGCAGCTTAGATATACAGGTGCAGTATTTT. Its protein is CASSLDIQVQYF.

There are many counts of this clonotype. V gene TRBV7-8 combines with J gene TRBJ2-7; a weak D match, TRBD2 (6 bases). The CDR3 runs to 15 residues. Germline V lookup: CDR1 SGHVS, CDR2 FQNEAQ. V gave up 1 base and J gave up 0 bases, with 10 bases separating them. CDR3 DNA: TGTGCCAGCAGCTTAGTCGGGAGACCCTCCTACGAGCAGTACTTC. Translating it yields CASSLVGRPSYEQYF.

This clonotype was observed many times. The chain carries TRBV12-3 or TRBV12-4 and TRBJ1-1; TRBD1 matches 8 bases. This CDR3 has 13 amino acids. Trimming cost V 7 bases and J 1 base; bases outside gene matches: 2. The CDR3 loop is CASTGTGNTEAFF. In DNA form, the CDR3 reads TGTGCCAGCACCGGGACAGGGAACACTGAAGCTTTCTTT.

The sample holds many counts of this clonotype. The chain uses TRBV28 and TRBJ2-3; 7 nucleotides match TRBD2. V lost 3 bases and J lost 0; bases outside the gene matches: 3. This CDR3 spans 15 amino acids. In germline, CDR1 is MDHEN, CDR2 SYDVKM. As DNA, the CDR3 is TGTGCCAGCAGTTTCGGGACTACAAGCACAGATACGCAGTATTTT. It translates to CASSFGTTSTDTQYF. Full variable domain (outside the CDR3, taken from reference TRBV28 and TRBJ2-3): DVKVTQSSRYLVKRTGEKVFLECVQDMDHENMFWYRQDPGLGLRLIYFSYDVKMKEKGDIPEGYSVSREKKERFSLILESASTNQTSMYLCASSFGTTSTDTQYFGPGTRLTVL.

V gene TRBV6-2 or TRBV6-3 combines with J gene TRBJ2-7; 10 nucleotides match TRBD1. In germline, CDR1 is MNHEY, CDR2 SVGEGT. The CDR3 sequence is 17 residues long. The ends lost 2 bases at V and 4 bases at J; junction bases unmatched: 11. CDR3 in DNA: TGTGCCAGCAGTTACGAAAAGGGACAGGGGAGTCCTTACGAGCAGTACTTC. It is translated as CASSYEKGQGSPYEQYF.

This clonotype was seen ten or more times. The V gene is TRBV5-1, the J gene TRBJ2-3, with D hard to call. The CDR3 runs 14 residues. Trimming took 0 bases from V and 3 from J, leaving 8 bases between them. Germline CDR1 is SGHRS and CDR2 is YFSETQ. Here the CDR3 DNA reads TGCGCCAGCAGCTTGGAACCGGAAACAGATACGCAGTATTTT. Its translation: CASSLEPETDTQYF.

This clonotype has a count of ten or more. The rearrangement joins TRBV6-5 to TRBJ1-2; D not certain. Trimming stripped 0 bases from V and 4 bases from J, with 6 bases between. This CDR3 is built from 13 residues. In germline, CDR1 is MNHEY, CDR2 SVGAGI. The CDR3 loop reads CASSYSPGYGYTF. The DNA for the CDR3 is TGTGCCAGCAGTTACTCGCCGGGCTATGGCTACACCTTC.

This clonotype appeared many times. The J gene is TRBJ1-1, the V gene TRBV5-1, with TRBD1 matching 7 bases. This CDR3 spans 14 amino acids. In germline, CDR1 is SGHRS, CDR2 YFSETQ. V shed 0 bases, J shed 5 bases, and the junction held 4 bases outside the gene matches. The CDR3 bases are TGCGCCAGCAGCTTGGAGACAGGGTATACTGAAGCTTTCTTT. Translated, it gives CASSLETGYTEAFF.

In its sample, this clonotype was seen many times. The V and J genes are TRBV20-1 and TRBJ1-5; D is uncertain. The V end lost 6 bases, the J end lost 0 bases, and 18 bases lay between the germline ends. The germline V gene has CDR1 DFQATT and CDR2 SNEGSKA (reference sequence). The CDR3 sequence is 16 residues long. The CDR3 DNA is TGCAGTGCGAACAGACTCTTACTACTTAGCAATCAGCCCCAGCATTTT. Its translation: CSANRLLLLSNQPQHF.

In its sample, this clonotype was seen many times. Here the CDR3 DNA reads TGCGCCAGCAGCCTGATGGGGACACCCACCTACGAGCAGTACTTC. This codes for CASSLMGTPTYEQYF. V usage is TRBV5-1 and J usage is TRBJ2-7, with D tentatively TRBD1 (6 bases). The CDR3 length is 15 residues. Germline CDR1 SGHRS, CDR2 YFSETQ. V gave up 4 bases and J gave up 2 bases, with 16 bases separating them.